This is a list of T cell receptor beta chains from one sample in a study of control samples from healthy donors and cancer patients. Only in-frame clones appear in the TCRdb table, and some are missing; sequencing was by immunoSEQ multiplex PCR. The sample shows 110,000 to 150,000 clones, around 90% of them seen only once. Sequenced: blood. These receptors were obtained from a man aged 25 to 40 in good health. Both conserved end residues are part of each CDR3. A D gene is named only where the DNA matches it firmly.

j_gene: TRBJ1-5
d_gene: .
v_gene: TRBV5-6
CDR3aa: CASSLAGGEDQPQHF

j_gene: TRBJ2-3
d_gene: .
v_gene: TRBV7-9
CDR3aa: CASSLGGVNTDTQYF

j_gene: TRBJ1-2
d_gene: .
v_gene: TRBV7-2
CDR3aa: CASSPWNYGYTF

j_gene: TRBJ1-2
d_gene: .
v_gene: TRBV7-9
CDR3aa: CASSLGQGSWYGYTF

j_gene: TRBJ2-1
d_gene: .
v_gene: TRBV9
CDR3aa: CASSVAAGLGEQFF

j_gene: TRBJ1-4
d_gene: .
v_gene: TRBV10-2
CDR3aa: CASSESQGIGTNEKLFF

j_gene: TRBJ1-5
d_gene: .
v_gene: TRBV28
CDR3aa: CASSFPGQPQHF

j_gene: TRBJ2-1
d_gene: TRBD2
v_gene: TRBV3-1/TRBV3-2
CDR3aa: CASSRGSGSGAISQFF

j_gene: TRBJ2-7
d_gene: TRBD2
v_gene: TRBV7-2
CDR3aa: CASSLWIRGFLAGGVEQYF

j_gene: TRBJ1-5
d_gene: .
v_gene: TRBV27
CDR3aa: CASSSVVGQPQHF

j_gene: TRBJ2-5
d_gene: .
v_gene: TRBV20-1
CDR3aa: CSASFQGTQETQYF

j_gene: TRBJ2-1
d_gene: TRBD1
v_gene: TRBV5-8
CDR3aa: CASSLGQGYNEQFF

j_gene: TRBJ2-2
d_gene: .
v_gene: TRBV5-1
CDR3aa: CASSFVTGELFF

j_gene: TRBJ1-2
d_gene: .
v_gene: TRBV2
CDR3aa: CASSEEKGGPGYTF

j_gene: TRBJ1-4
d_gene: TRBD1
v_gene: TRBV4-1
CDR3aa: CASSPRQGTNEKLFF

j_gene: TRBJ1-1
d_gene: .
v_gene: TRBV6-5
CDR3aa: CASTKKGFSNTEAFF

j_gene: TRBJ2-3
d_gene: TRBD1
v_gene: TRBV7-9
CDR3aa: CASSWRDRDSADTQYF

j_gene: TRBJ1-4
d_gene: TRBD1
v_gene: TRBV5-4
CDR3aa: CASSLEGQVGKLFF

j_gene: TRBJ2-1
d_gene: .
v_gene: TRBV28
CDR3aa: CASSSPAGETSNEQFF

j_gene: TRBJ1-2
d_gene: .
v_gene: TRBV27
CDR3aa: CASSLGLGAWSGYTF

j_gene: TRBJ2-2
d_gene: TRBD2
v_gene: TRBV11-2
CDR3aa: CASSPSRLAGVRTGELFF

j_gene: TRBJ1-1
d_gene: TRBD1
v_gene: TRBV7-9
CDR3aa: CASSTTGITEAFF

j_gene: TRBJ2-7
d_gene: .
v_gene: TRBV3-1/TRBV3-2
CDR3aa: CASSQGVQDPYEQYF

j_gene: TRBJ2-2
d_gene: .
v_gene: TRBV30
CDR3aa: CAWSTQGTGELFF

j_gene: TRBJ1-1
d_gene: .
v_gene: TRBV4-3
CDR3aa: CASSQVKNTEAFF

j_gene: TRBJ1-3
d_gene: TRBD1
v_gene: TRBV19
CDR3aa: CASSDAGGLGNTIYF

j_gene: TRBJ2-2
d_gene: .
v_gene: TRBV6-2/TRBV6-3
CDR3aa: CASSYPAKGGTGELFF

j_gene: TRBJ2-7
d_gene: .
v_gene: TRBV6-2/TRBV6-3
CDR3aa: CASSYKSESYEQYF

j_gene: TRBJ1-1
d_gene: .
v_gene: TRBV5-1
CDR3aa: CASSPELQDTEAFF

j_gene: TRBJ2-3
d_gene: .
v_gene: TRBV9
CDR3aa: CASSVVMSTDTQYF

j_gene: TRBJ2-4
d_gene: .
v_gene: TRBV27
CDR3aa: CATAEAAKNIQYF

j_gene: TRBJ2-7
d_gene: TRBD2
v_gene: TRBV3-1/TRBV3-2
CDR3aa: CASERLAGGEQYF

j_gene: TRBJ2-7
d_gene: TRBD1
v_gene: TRBV28
CDR3aa: CASSSPFPGTGSYEQYF

j_gene: TRBJ2-6
d_gene: .
v_gene: TRBV4-1
CDR3aa: CASSRDAGSGANVLTF

j_gene: TRBJ2-7
d_gene: .
v_gene: TRBV11-2
CDR3aa: CASSLALAYEQYF

j_gene: TRBJ2-1
d_gene: TRBD2
v_gene: TRBV11-2
CDR3aa: CASSQTSGRANEQFF

j_gene: TRBJ1-2
d_gene: TRBD1
v_gene: TRBV5-6
CDR3aa: CATQDRAGYGYTF

j_gene: TRBJ1-5
d_gene: .
v_gene: TRBV5-1
CDR3aa: CASSLGLGRPQHF

j_gene: TRBJ2-1
d_gene: TRBD2
v_gene: TRBV6-5
CDR3aa: CASLSREGSYNEQFF

j_gene: TRBJ2-3
d_gene: .
v_gene: TRBV29-1
CDR3aa: CSPTIRPGGGADTQYF

j_gene: TRBJ2-1
d_gene: .
v_gene: TRBV6-5
CDR3aa: CASEPGQANNEQFF

j_gene: TRBJ1-2
d_gene: .
v_gene: TRBV9
CDR3aa: CASSVAWGRTPSGYTF

j_gene: TRBJ2-7
d_gene: .
v_gene: TRBV29-1
CDR3aa: CSVEDQSYEQYF

j_gene: TRBJ1-1
d_gene: .
v_gene: TRBV4-1
CDR3aa: CASSQSGTRADTEAFF

j_gene: TRBJ2-3
d_gene: .
v_gene: TRBV4-1
CDR3aa: CASSQQGITVGDTQYF

j_gene: TRBJ2-5
d_gene: .
v_gene: TRBV3-1/TRBV3-2
CDR3aa: CASSQEGGALETQYF

j_gene: TRBJ2-3
d_gene: .
v_gene: TRBV6-1
CDR3aa: CASSEMAGSTDTQYF

j_gene: TRBJ2-7
d_gene: .
v_gene: TRBV9
CDR3aa: CASSAQGMGEQYF

j_gene: TRBJ1-6
d_gene: .
v_gene: TRBV2
CDR3aa: CASLSSYNSPLHF